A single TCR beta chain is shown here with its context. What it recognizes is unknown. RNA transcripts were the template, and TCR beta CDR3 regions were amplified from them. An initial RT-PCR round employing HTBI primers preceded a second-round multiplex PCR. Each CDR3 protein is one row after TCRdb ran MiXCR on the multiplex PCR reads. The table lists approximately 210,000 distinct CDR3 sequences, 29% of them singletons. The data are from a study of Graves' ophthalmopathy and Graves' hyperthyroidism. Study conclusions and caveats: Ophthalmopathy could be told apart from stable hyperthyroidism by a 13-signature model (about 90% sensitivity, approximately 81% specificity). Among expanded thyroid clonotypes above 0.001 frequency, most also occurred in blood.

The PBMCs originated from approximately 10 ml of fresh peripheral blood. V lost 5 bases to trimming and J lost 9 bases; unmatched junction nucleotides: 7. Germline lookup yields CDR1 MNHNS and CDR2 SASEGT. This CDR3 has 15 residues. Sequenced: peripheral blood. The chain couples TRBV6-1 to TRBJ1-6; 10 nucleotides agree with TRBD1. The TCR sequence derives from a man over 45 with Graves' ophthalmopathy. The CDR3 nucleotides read TGTGCCAGCAGTACCGGGACAGGGGTTGGTTCACCCCTCCACTTT. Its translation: CASSTGTGVGSPLHF.